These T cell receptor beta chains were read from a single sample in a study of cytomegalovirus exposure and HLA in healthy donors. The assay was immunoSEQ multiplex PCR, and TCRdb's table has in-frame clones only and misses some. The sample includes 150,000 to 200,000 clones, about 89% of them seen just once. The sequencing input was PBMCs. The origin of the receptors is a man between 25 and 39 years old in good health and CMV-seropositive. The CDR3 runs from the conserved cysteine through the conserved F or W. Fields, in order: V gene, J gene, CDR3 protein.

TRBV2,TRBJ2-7,CASSQRDTASVQYF
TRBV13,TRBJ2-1,CASSQRWGGNEQFF
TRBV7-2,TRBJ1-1,CASSSRGGTEAFF
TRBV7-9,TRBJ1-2,CASSLESGNSNYGYTF
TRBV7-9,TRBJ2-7,CASSSLAADYEQYF
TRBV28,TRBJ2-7,CASSLSLNEQYF
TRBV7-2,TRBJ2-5,CASSFLRRGGETQYF
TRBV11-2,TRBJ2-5,CASSLDNGGGWETQYF
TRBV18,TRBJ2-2,CASSRTSGGRNTGELFF
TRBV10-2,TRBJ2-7,CASGSTVYEQYF
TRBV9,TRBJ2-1,CASSVASGRSEQFF
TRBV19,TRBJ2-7,CASSPVGPYLDEQYF
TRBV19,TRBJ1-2,CASTQRNYGYTF
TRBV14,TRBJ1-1,CASSLTGGEAFF
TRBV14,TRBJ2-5,CASSHRRATQYF
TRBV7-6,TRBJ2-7,CASSVSGAYEQYF
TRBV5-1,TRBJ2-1,CASSLGPLAGHEQFF
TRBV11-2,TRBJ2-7,CASSFHVSVYEQYF
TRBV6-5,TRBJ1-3,CASSRDSISGNTIYF
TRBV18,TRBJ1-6,CASSRVQETPLHF
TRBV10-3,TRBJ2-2,CAISSGQGDTGELFF
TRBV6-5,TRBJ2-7,CASRSVSSWPYEQYF
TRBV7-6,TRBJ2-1,CASSLELGLADHSYNEQFF
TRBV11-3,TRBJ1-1,CASSFGDTEAFF
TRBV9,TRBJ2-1,CASSVQGWGANEQFF
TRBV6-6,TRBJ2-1,CASSTYGEISYNEQFF
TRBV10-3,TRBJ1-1,CAISVETGNTEAFF
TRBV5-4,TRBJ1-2,CASSLAEGYGYTF
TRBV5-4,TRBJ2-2,CATARGAAGELFF
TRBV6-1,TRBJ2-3,CASSVDRGYADTQYF
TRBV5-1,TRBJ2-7,CASSLTGPSGYEQYF
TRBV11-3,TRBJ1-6,CASSQTNSPLHF
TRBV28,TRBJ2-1,CASAPGQGYDEQFF
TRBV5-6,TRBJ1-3,CASSLYPVSGNTIYF
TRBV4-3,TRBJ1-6,CASSYSGAESPLHF
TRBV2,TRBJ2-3,CASRTSSTDTQYF
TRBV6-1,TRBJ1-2,CASSATGTGYYGYTF
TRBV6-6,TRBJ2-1,CASSYLGNEQFF
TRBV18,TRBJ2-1,CASSNQGQEQFF
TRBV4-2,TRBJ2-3,CASSQVGAEYTDTQYF
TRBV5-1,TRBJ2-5,CASSWGIQETQYF
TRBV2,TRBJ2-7,CASKWETGQYEQYF
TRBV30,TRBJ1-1,CAWKGSEAFF
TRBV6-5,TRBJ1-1,CASSFRRGGEITEAFF
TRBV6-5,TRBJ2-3,CASSWTRLSDTQYF
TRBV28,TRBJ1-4,CASSTGTRLFF
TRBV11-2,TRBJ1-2,CASSLDQTRLGSGYTF
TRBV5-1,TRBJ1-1,CASSSPGSTEAFF
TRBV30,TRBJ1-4,CAWTLHELTEKLFF
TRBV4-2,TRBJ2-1,CASSHQLSGTEQFF